Only a few counts were recorded for the clone carrying this TCR beta chain. Its antigen is as yet unknown. Trimming took 1 base from V and 4 from J, leaving 16 bases between them. CDR1 is SGHTA, CDR2 FQGNSA, per germline. This CDR3 comprises 17 residues. TCRdb re-analysed the 5' RACE reads in MiXCR, keeping a single row per CDR3 protein. The sample lists 450,000 to 650,000 distinct CDR3 sequences; around 17% were seen once. This sample is drawn from a study of T-cell memory formation after mild COVID-19. Study-wide context: TCR clusters were largely donor specific.

Study conclusions and caveats: Nothing confirmed that second-wave clones peaking on day 37 were specific for SARS-CoV-2.

The receptor's source is an adult woman who had mild COVID-19 (a few samples of this study predate the infection). Cell type and time point are not known. The specimen sequenced was PBMCs or a T cell subset sorted from them (not recorded which). The gene calls are TRBV7-2 and TRBJ2-2; no definite D call. CDR3 residues: CASSLVFENPGTGELFF. The DNA of the CDR3 is TGTGCCAGCAGCTTAGTTTTTGAGAACCCGGGCACCGGGGAGCTGTTTTTT.